These T cell receptor beta chains were read from a single sample in a study of cytomegalovirus exposure and HLA in healthy donors. Data came from immunoSEQ multiplex PCR; TCRdb stores just in-frame clones and leaves some out. Found here are roughly 60,000 clones; the top ten clones hold roughly 2.1%. What was sequenced was PBMCs. These TCRs come from a woman aged 18 to 35 in good health and CMV-seronegative. The conserved cysteine and the conserved F or W are not part of the CDR3 here.

TRBV6-1	TRBJ2-3	AIITVSTDTQY
TRBV5-1	TRBJ2-7	ASSLVGGEQY
TRBV6-1	TRBJ1-5	ASSEAVLVYRPQH
TRBV23-1	TRBJ2-7	ASSPYLRDREYEQY
TRBV30	TRBJ1-2	AWSVPALTGAYGYT
TRBV6-1	TRBJ2-7	ASTGLAFSYEQY
TRBV4-1	TRBJ2-2	ASSQDLRTGGNANTGELF
TRBV28	TRBJ1-2	ASSFRGYYGYT
TRBV5-1	TRBJ2-5	ASSTGAQETQY
TRBV11-2	TRBJ2-1	ASSHSGGYNEQF
TRBV21-1	TRBJ1-6	ASSKRTGGNSPLH
TRBV4-2	TRBJ2-6	ASSQAAGGGSGANVLT
TRBV5-1	TRBJ1-2	ASILFPGRSYGYT
TRBV6-5	TRBJ1-6	ASSYLAGANSPLH
TRBV4-2	TRBJ2-1	ASSQDTSGAYNEQF
TRBV5-1	TRBJ1-6	ASTDSRTNSPLH
TRBV6-4	TRBJ1-6	ASSRTGQSPLH
TRBV29-1	TRBJ2-1	SVEGQVYEQF
TRBV18	TRBJ2-7	ASSPSGGPQEQY
TRBV5-1	TRBJ1-1	ASTVGGMNTEAF
TRBV4-2	TRBJ1-1	ASSQAVAGTEAF
TRBV19	TRBJ2-2	ASNTARTGGNTGELF
TRBV10-2	TRBJ1-3	ASEARRRAGNTIY
TRBV6-1	TRBJ1-2	ASSEQGRFNGYGYT
TRBV7-3	TRBJ2-1	ASSPTSPYNEQF
TRBV7-9	TRBJ1-5	ASSFGTGWNQPQH
TRBV5-1	TRBJ2-1	ASSPGRVGVNNEQF
TRBV18	TRBJ2-1	ASSPQGQHYNEQF
TRBV30	TRBJ2-1	AWASGSGNEQF
TRBV30	TRBJ2-3	AWSETRGTQY
TRBV6-4	TRBJ2-7	ASSEREGPYEQY
TRBV6-6	TRBJ1-3	ASSYQGAGNTIY
TRBV6-6	TRBJ1-2	ALGLEGYT
TRBV19	TRBJ2-5	ASSLASGKETQY
TRBV2	TRBJ2-1	ASSDIGGDNEQF
TRBV11-3	TRBJ1-1	ASSLLYSTEAF
TRBV19	TRBJ1-2	ASSITQGRGYT